This record looks at one TCR beta chain sequence and its context. The data stem from a study of cytomegalovirus exposure and HLA in healthy donors. Study as a whole: Previous work identified 90 million to 130 million unique TCR beta sequences from around 170 million T cells. Caucasian-associated ancestry cluster membership applied to approximately 80% of approximately 400 genotyped donors.

The PCR had 60 Vbeta and 13 Jbeta primers. Assay: immunoSEQ multiplex PCR; the TCRdb copy retains only in-frame clones and omits some. The sample has just over 200,000 clones; more than 75% are singletons. This TCR was sampled from a middle-aged woman in good health and CMV-seronegative. Sequenced material: PBMCs.

CDR3 sequence reads: CATSRDMGTGVKDTEAFF. CDR3 nucleotides: TGTGCCACCAGCAGAGATATGGGGACGGGGGTTAAGGACACTGAAGCTTTCTTT. The chain carries TRBV15 and TRBJ1-1; a possible D gene is TRBD1 (5 bases). This CDR3 has 18 residues. The V end lost 0 bases, the J end lost 3 bases, and 20 bases lay between the germline ends. Per the germline V gene, CDR1 is LNHNV and CDR2 is YYDKDF (reference sequence).